The TCR beta chain under discussion was sequenced for a study of control samples from healthy donors and cancer patients. This CDR3 is built from 15 residues. Per the germline V gene, CDR1 is MDHEN and CDR2 is SYDVKM. Between the trimmed V and J ends, which lost 2 bases and 5 bases, there was a span of 16 bases. TCRdb keeps only in-frame clones here, not all; method: immunoSEQ multiplex PCR. Among about 140,000 clones listed, roughly nine tenths were seen once. This TCR was recovered from a woman younger than 45 in good health. Sequenced: blood. V usage is TRBV28 and J usage is TRBJ2-7; either TRBD1 or TRBD2 may supply D (5 bases each). The CDR3 coding sequence is TGTGCCAGCAGTTTAGGGGCGGGCAGGGCCCACGAGCAGTACTTC. Amino acid sequence: CASSLGAGRAHEQYF.